What follows describes a single T cell receptor beta chain. The sample belongs to a study of blood T cell repertoires in COVID-19. There are 12 residues in the CDR3. Germline loops: CDR1 MDHEN, CDR2 SYDVKM. The V gene lost 5 bases and the J gene lost 4 bases, with 9 bases spanning the gap. Profiled with immunoSEQ multiplex PCR; TCRdb holds only in-frame clones, not every one. The sample carries over 85,000 clones, 87% recorded once. V usage is TRBV28 and J usage is TRBJ2-7; D possibly corresponds to TRBD1 (6 bases). What was sequenced was peripheral blood. The sequence was collected from a human donor in a cohort sampled during active COVID-19. The CDR3 loop reads CASSPQGYEQYF. CDR3 in DNA: TGTGCCAGCAGTCCGCAGGGGTACGAGCAGTACTTC.